The next 3 T cell receptor beta chains were all read from a single sample in a study of T cells after yellow fever vaccination. MiXCR, applied by TCRdb to the 5' RACE reads, yields one record per CDR3 protein. The sample records about 260,000 distinct CDR3 sequences, roughly 13% being singletons. Sequencing was performed on CD4+ T cells sorted from PBMCs, taken 45 days after the yellow fever booster vaccination. The origin of the receptors is a man under 40 who received the YFV17D yellow fever vaccine.

The table lists this clonotype with a few counts. The J gene is TRBJ2-3, the V gene TRBV5-1; TRBD1 matches 8 bases. CDR3 length equals 16 residues. With 0 bases clipped from V and 2 bases from J, the junction kept 5 bases outside the gene matches. Germline V gives CDR1 SGHRS, CDR2 YFSETQ. The CDR3 bases are TGCGCCAGCAGCTTGGCCAGGGGGCGCTCCACAGATACGCAGTATTTT. It yields the protein CASSLARGRSTDTQYF. Variable domain in full (rest from reference TRBV5-1 and TRBJ2-3): KAGVTQTPRYLIKTRGQQVTLSCSPISGHRSVSWYQQTPGQGLQFLFEYFSETQRNKGNFPGRFSGRQFSNSRSEMNVSTLELGDSALYLCASSLARGRSTDTQYFGPGTRLTVL.

This clonotype was detected only a few times. V and J are TRBV19 and TRBJ2-4; a weak D match, TRBD1 (5 bases). There are 14 residues in the CDR3. V lost 3 bases, J lost 7 bases, and 13 bases lay in between. Germline CDR1 reads LNHDA; CDR2 reads SQIVND (reference sequence). The CDR3 DNA reads as TGTGCCAGTAGTATGGGGCAGCTTAGGAACATTCAGTACTTC. It encodes CASSMGQLRNIQYF.

This clonotype was recorded a few times. The chain is built from TRBV10-3 and TRBJ2-7; possibly TRBD2 for D (6 bases). This CDR3 has 13 amino acids. Germline assignment: CDR1 ENHRY and CDR2 SYGVKD. V gave up 4 bases and J gave up 2 bases, with 9 bases separating them. CDR3 protein: CAISGEAAYEQYF. The CDR3 nucleotides read TGTGCCATCAGTGGGGAGGCAGCCTACGAGCAGTACTTC.